The sample holds a few counts of the clone carrying this T cell receptor (beta chain). Its antigen is not known. Samples came from healthy bone marrow donors. Whereas donors were nominally healthy upon sampling, unrecorded immune exposures were probable. In germline, CDR1 is MDHEN, CDR2 SYDVKM. The CDR3 is 14 amino acids. Unmatched junction bases numbered 1, after V lost 5 bases and J lost 1 base. This specimen belongs to a study of cytomegalovirus exposure and HLA in healthy donors. The primer mix had 60 Vbeta and 13 Jbeta primers. TCRdb's table, derived via immunoSEQ multiplex PCR, lists solely in-frame clones and lacks some. The table shows some 100,000 clones, with 74% occurring only once. Study results and limitations: An analysis was carried out later, and it reportedly showed fewer N-insertions in an Asian-associated ancestry cluster than the approximately 670-donor mean. Immune exposure was documented only through CMV serostatus.

The sequence was obtained from a human donor in good health. The chain recombines TRBV28 with TRBJ2-2, with TRBD1 matching over 7 bases. The sample consisted of PBMCs. CDR3 amino acids: CASSRTGNTGELFF. CDR3 DNA: TGTGCCAGCAGTCGGACAGGGAACACCGGGGAGCTGTTTTTT.